This T cell receptor (beta chain) was found in a study of blood T cell repertoires in COVID-19. Background on the study: Sites in the United States, Italy and Spain provided acute and convalescent COVID-19 samples. The analysed material was cDNA or gDNA that came from T cells, B-cell-depleted T cells, or PBMCs.

Per germline, CDR1 SGHRS and CDR2 YFSETQ. The V end lost 2 bases, the J end lost 6 bases, and 11 bases lay between the germline ends. The CDR3 totals 13 residues. In the study's own analysis: Amplification of reference gene primers provided the estimated nucleated cell counts. The data were produced by immunoSEQ multiplex PCR, yet TCRdb's version contains in-frame clones alone and is incomplete. That table gives V, J and clone size, and the DNA gave D and trimming. The sample includes a few hundred thousand clones, 88% seen only once; the top ten take 4%. The sequenced material came from peripheral blood. This TCR was recovered from a man aged 55 to 70 who had recovered from COVID-19. The rearrangement joins TRBV5-1 to TRBJ1-2, with D unclear. As DNA, the CDR3 is TGCGCCAGCAGCTTCCAGGACTTAGATGGCTACACCTTC. Translated, it gives CASSFQDLDGYTF.